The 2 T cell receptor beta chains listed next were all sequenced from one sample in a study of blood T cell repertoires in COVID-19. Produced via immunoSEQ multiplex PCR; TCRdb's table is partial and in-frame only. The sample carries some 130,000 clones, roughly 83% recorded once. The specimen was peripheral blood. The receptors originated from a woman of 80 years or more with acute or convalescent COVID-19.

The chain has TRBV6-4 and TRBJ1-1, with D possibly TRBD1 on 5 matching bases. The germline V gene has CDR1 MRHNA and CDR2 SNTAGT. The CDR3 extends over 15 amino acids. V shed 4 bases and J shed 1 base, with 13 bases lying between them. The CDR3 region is CASSATPGQNTEAFF. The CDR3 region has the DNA TGTGCCAGCAGTGCCACGCCCGGACAGAACACTGAAGCTTTCTTT.

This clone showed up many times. The CDR3 spells CASSSTGVGGQETQYF. The CDR3, as DNA: TGTGCCAGCAGCTCGACGGGAGTCGGTGGCCAAGAGACCCAGTACTTC. The V gene is TRBV28, the J gene TRBJ2-5; tentative D call: TRBD2 (6 bases). This CDR3 comprises 16 residues. CDR1 and CDR2 (germline): MDHEN, SYDVKM. V shed 6 bases and J shed 1 base, with 18 bases lying between them.